The source of this T cell receptor beta chain is a study of T cell responses to AZD1222 COVID-19 vaccine. This clone was detected many times. Measured with immunoSEQ multiplex PCR; TCRdb has only the in-frame clones, and not every one. Found here are fewer than 120,000 clones, about 90% of them singletons; the top ten hold around 16%. The CDR3 contains 21 residues. The V gene end was trimmed by 2 bases and the J gene end by 1 base; junction bases not matched to a gene: 17. Per the germline V gene, CDR1 is MGHRA and CDR2 is YSYEKL. This TCR derives from an adult who received the AZD1222 COVID-19 vaccine. Source: peripheral blood, taken 28 days after the second AZD1222 dose. The rearrangement uses TRBV4-1 and TRBJ2-2, with 9 bases that match TRBD2. CDR3 residues: CASSQLMGASGVTGNTGELFF. Written as DNA, the CDR3 is TGCGCCAGCAGCCAACTGATGGGGGCTAGCGGGGTTACAGGGAACACCGGGGAGCTGTTTTTT.